The T cell receptor beta chain described here comes from a study of OX40 agonist ivuxolimab in advanced cancers. About the research overall: An anti-OX40 (CD134) antibody with agonistic activity, ivuxolimab, was administered to patients.

Unmatched junction bases numbered 12, after V lost 4 bases and J lost 5 bases. This CDR3 contains 16 residues. Germline CDR1 and CDR2: LNHDA and SQIVND (reference sequence). Method: immunoSEQ multiplex PCR; TCRdb's copy keeps in-frame clones and lacks some. The sample lists around 100,000 clones, 91% occurring once. The V and J genes are TRBV19 and TRBJ1-2; 8 bases map to TRBD1. The sequencing used CD4+ or CD8+ T cells sorted from blood, collected in a trial of the OX40 agonist ivuxolimab. The receptor's source is an adult with an advanced solid tumor such as melanoma, head and neck, liver or kidney cancer. The CDR3: CASSTPSAGGPYGYTF. The CDR3 region has the DNA TGTGCCAGTAGTACCCCCTCGGCAGGGGGCCCATATGGCTACACCTTC.